The 26 T cell receptor beta chains presented below share a single source sample, sequenced in a study of blood T cell repertoires in COVID-19. Assay used: immunoSEQ multiplex PCR; TCRdb lists only in-frame clones, some missing. This table holds more than 85,000 clones, around 89% found once. Sequencing input: peripheral blood. Receptors originate from a woman in her forties or fifties with acute or convalescent COVID-19.

This clone was detected only once. The chain uses TRBV6-5 and TRBJ2-7; maybe TRBD1 (5 bases). CDR1 is MNHEY, CDR2 SVGAGI, per germline. The CDR3 runs to 15 residues. The ends were cut back, 0 bases at V and 3 bases at J, with 12 bases in the middle. The CDR3, as DNA: TGTGCCAGCAGTTACTCGTACCCCAGGGACTACGAGCAGTACTTC. Translating gives CASSYSYPRDYEQYF.

In this sample, this clone turned up a few times. The chain links TRBV2 to TRBJ2-1, with D possibly being TRBD2 (5 bases). The germline gives CDR1 SNHLY, CDR2 FYNNEI. There are 16 residues in the CDR3. Trimming shortened V by 7 bases and J by 0 bases, and 16 bases separated the two germline ends. CDR3 bases: TGTGCCAGCAATTCGGGGTCGGCGAGCTCCTACAATGAGCAGTTCTTC. Its translation: CASNSGSASSYNEQFF.

The chain is built from TRBV18 and TRBJ1-3; possibly TRBD1 for D (5 bases). CDR3 length equals 16 residues. V was shortened by 3 bases and J by 0 bases, with 12 bases between the two germline ends. Germline-derived CDR1 and CDR2 are KGHSH and LQKENI. CDR3 in DNA: TGTGCCAGCTCACCGACAGAATATCACTCTGGAAACACCATATATTTT. This translates into CASSPTEYHSGNTIYF.

The chain employs TRBV19 and TRBJ1-5, with 8 bases aligning to TRBD1. Germline trimming cut 0 bases from V and 4 bases from J; bases unmatched to any gene: 11. CDR1 is LNHDA, CDR2 SQIVND, per germline (reference sequence). This CDR3 is built from 18 residues. CDR3 loop: CASSIDPHDRGRNQPQHF. CDR3 nucleotides: TGTGCCAGTAGTATAGATCCACACGACAGGGGTAGGAATCAGCCCCAGCATTTT.

The V and J genes are TRBV18 and TRBJ1-2; the D is unclear. The CDR3 contains 15 residues. CDR1 is KGHSH, CDR2 LQKENI, per germline. V was shortened by 3 bases and J by 0 bases, with 11 bases between the two germline ends. CDR3 residues: CASSPKLEANYGYTF. CDR3 nucleotides: TGTGCCAGCTCACCCAAACTAGAAGCTAACTATGGCTACACCTTC. The entire variable domain, with the rest obtained from reference TRBV18 and TRBJ1-2, is as follows: NAGVMQNPRHLVRRRGQEARLRCSPMKGHSHVYWYRQLPEEGLKFMVYLQKENIIDESGMPKERFSAEFPKEGPSILRIQQVVRGDSAAYFCASSPKLEANYGYTFGSGTRLTVV.

V usage is TRBV10-1 and J usage is TRBJ2-7; maybe TRBD1 (6 bases). V dropped 6 bases and J dropped 5 bases, with 14 bases sitting between them. CDR3 length equals 13 residues. The germline V gene has CDR1 WNHNN and CDR2 SYGVQD (reference sequence). Here the CDR3 reads CASSRNRVDEQYF. The CDR3 bases are TGCGCCAGCAGCAGAAACAGGGTTGACGAGCAGTACTTC.

The chain employs TRBV11-2 and TRBJ2-7; tentatively, D is TRBD2 (6 bases). The germline V gene has CDR1 SGHAT and CDR2 FQNNGV. The CDR3 contains 15 residues. Trimming cost V 6 bases and J 3 bases, with 18 bases left between them. This CDR3 is CASSFERVLRYEQYF. DNA for the CDR3: TGTGCCAGCAGTTTCGAGCGGGTCCTCCGCTACGAGCAGTACTTC.

This chain connects TRBV7-2 to TRBJ1-1; D ambiguous. The CDR3 extends over 15 amino acids. Per germline, CDR1 SGHTA and CDR2 FQGNSA. V lost 1 base, J lost 4 bases, and 13 bases lay in between. The CDR3 DNA sequence: TGTGCCAGCAGCTTAGACTCGGGAGGCGTCACTGAAGCTTTCTTT. Protein: CASSLDSGGVTEAFF.

V gene TRBV19 combines with J gene TRBJ2-1; 9 positions match TRBD1. This CDR3 has 17 amino acids. CDR1 and CDR2 (germline): LNHDA, SQIVND (reference sequence). Trimming cost V 4 bases and J 5 bases; bases outside gene matches: 12. The CDR3 is CASSTPPDRGKNNEQFF. In nucleotides, the CDR3 is TGTGCCAGTAGTACCCCTCCGGACAGGGGAAAAAACAATGAGCAGTTCTTC.

The chain is built from TRBV9 and TRBJ2-3, with 8 bases lining up with TRBD2. Germline V gives CDR1 SGDLS, CDR2 YYNGEE. The ends lost 0 bases at V and 2 bases at J; junction bases unmatched: 5. The CDR3 extends over 16 amino acids. The CDR3 DNA is TGTGCCAGCAGCGTAGGTAGCGGGGCCGACACAGATACGCAGTATTTT. The encoded protein is CASSVGSGADTDTQYF.

The chain has TRBV6-6 and TRBJ2-7; TRBD2 agrees at 9 bases. J lost 6 bases, V lost 6 bases, and 9 bases had no gene match. The germline gives CDR1 MNHNY, CDR2 SVGAGI (reference sequence). The CDR3 sequence is 14 residues long. CDR3: CASSPLAGVSEQYF. The CDR3 bases are TGTGCCAGCAGCCCATTAGCGGGAGTGAGCGAGCAGTACTTC.

This clone came up a few times. V gene TRBV6-6 combines with J gene TRBJ1-2; 9 nucleotides line up with TRBD1. Germline loops: CDR1 MNHNY, CDR2 SVGAGI (reference sequence). J was trimmed by 8 bases and V by 10 bases; bases with no gene match: 14. This CDR3 has 14 residues. The CDR3 protein is CATGSSQGAGGYTF. The CDR3 DNA is TGTGCCACCGGAAGCTCACAGGGGGCTGGGGGCTACACCTTC.

The gene calls are TRBV4-2 and TRBJ1-6; D may be TRBD1 (5 bases). This CDR3 contains 19 residues. V lost 0 bases to trimming and J lost 0 bases, with 15 bases between them. Germline V gives CDR1 LGHNA, CDR2 YNFKEQ. The CDR3 spells CASSQDGVRGSSYNSPLHF. The CDR3 DNA reads as TGTGCCAGCAGCCAAGACGGTGTTCGGGGGAGCTCCTATAATTCACCCCTCCACTTT.

This chain uses TRBV11-1 with TRBJ2-1, with 14 bases that match TRBD2. Unmatched junction bases numbered 3, after V lost 5 bases and J lost 6 bases. Germline-derived CDR1 and CDR2 are SGHAT and FQDESV (reference sequence). The length of the CDR3 is 15 residues. The CDR3 sequence: CASSQTSGRANEQFF. In DNA form, the CDR3 reads TGTGCCAGCAGCCAGACTAGCGGGAGGGCCAATGAGCAGTTCTTC. The whole variable domain, remainder taken from reference TRBV11-1 and TRBJ2-1, is EAEVAQSPRYKITEKSQAVAFWCDPISGHATLYWYRQILGQGPELLVQFQDESVVDDSQLPKDRFSAERLKGVDSTLKIQPAELGDSAMYLCASSQTSGRANEQFFGPGTRLTVL.

The chain recombines TRBV23-1 with TRBJ2-7; possible D gene TRBD1, 8 bases. TRBV23-1 is an ORF, with its function uncertain. The CDR3 has 14 amino acids. Trimming stripped 8 bases from V and 3 bases from J, with 17 bases between. This CDR3 reads CASDRTGGVYEQYF. Written as DNA, the CDR3 is TGCGCCAGCGACCGAACAGGGGGGGTCTACGAGCAGTACTTC.

The CDR3 coding sequence is TGTGCCAGTAGTAAAAGGCTAGTCGCAGATACGCAGTATTTT. Its translation: CASSKRLVADTQYF. The chain is built from TRBV19 and TRBJ2-3, with no clear D. CDR1 is LNHDA, CDR2 SQIVND, per germline (reference sequence). This CDR3 contains 14 residues. V was pared by 4 bases and J by 4 bases, with 12 bases between.

V and J are TRBV7-2 and TRBJ2-1, with 11 bases fitting TRBD2. The CDR3 spans 15 residues. Germline V gene sequence: CDR1 SGHTA, CDR2 FQGNSA. With 6 bases clipped from V and 3 bases from J, the junction kept 4 bases outside the gene matches. The CDR3 DNA is TGTGCCAGCAGGCCTACTAGCGGGAGCTACAATGAGCAGTTCTTC. Encoded protein: CASRPTSGSYNEQFF. Filled out from reference TRBV7-2 and TRBJ2-1, the complete variable domain reads GAGVSQSPSNKVTEKGKDVELRCDPISGHTALYWYRQSLGQGLEFLIYFQGNSAPDKSGLPSDRFSAERTGGSVSTLTIQRTQQEDSAVYLCASRPTSGSYNEQFFGPGTRLTVL.

The chain recombines TRBV5-1 with TRBJ1-3; possibly TRBD1 for D (6 bases). V dropped 3 bases and J dropped 0 bases, with 10 bases sitting between them. This CDR3 has 15 residues. Germline V gene data show CDR1 as SGHRS and CDR2 as YFSETQ. In DNA form, the CDR3 reads TGCGCCAGCAGCTCCCAACAGGGCTCTGGAAACACCATATATTTT. It specifies CASSSQQGSGNTIYF.

This clone was counted a single time. This chain uses TRBV7-2 with TRBJ2-7, with 12 bases identical to TRBD2. V lost 6 bases to trimming and J lost 5 bases; unmatched junction nucleotides: 8. Germline assignment: CDR1 SGHTA and CDR2 FQGNSA. The CDR3 consists of 15 residues. CDR3 DNA sequence: TGTGCCAGCAGAACTAGCGGGAGGCCCCCCCACGAGCAGTACTTC. Residues: CASRTSGRPPHEQYF.

V is TRBV28 and J is TRBJ2-7; perhaps TRBD1 as D (5 bases). V was cut by 2 bases and J by 5 bases, with 13 bases left in between. CDR1 MDHEN and CDR2 SYDVKM come from the germline V gene. The CDR3 runs to 14 residues. The CDR3 DNA reads as TGTGCCAGCAGTTTACTCCAGGGCAGCAACGAGCAGTACTTC. This translates into CASSLLQGSNEQYF.

This rearrangement joins TRBV5-1 to TRBJ2-7; 8 bases fit TRBD1. The CDR3 totals 15 residues. Germline CDR1 is SGHRS and CDR2 is YFSETQ. Trimming at V came to 3 bases and at J to 4 bases, leaving 9 bases not matched to a gene. CDR3 protein: CASSSTETGVYEQYF. In DNA form, the CDR3 reads TGCGCCAGCAGCTCAACCGAGACAGGGGTTTACGAGCAGTACTTC. The full variable domain, rest sourced from reference TRBV5-1 and TRBJ2-7, is KAGVTQTPRYLIKTRGQQVTLSCSPISGHRSVSWYQQTPGQGLQFLFEYFSETQRNKGNFPGRFSGRQFSNSRSEMNVSTLELGDSALYLCASSSTETGVYEQYFGPGTRLTVT.

The V call is TRBV7-2, the J call TRBJ2-5; D unresolved. In germline, CDR1 is SGHTA, CDR2 FQGNSA. V was cut by 1 base and J by 5 bases, with 11 bases left in between. The CDR3 is made up of 14 amino acids. In nucleotides, the CDR3 is TGTGCCAGCAGCTTAGGATCAACCGGGGAGACCCAGTACTTC. It codes for CASSLGSTGETQYF.

The rearrangement uses TRBV19 and TRBJ1-1; 9 bases fit TRBD1. Trimming cost V 10 bases and J 5 bases; bases outside gene matches: 11. The CDR3 spans 14 residues. Germline V gives CDR1 LNHDA, CDR2 SQIVND (reference sequence). CDR3 in amino acids: CATHSDRGGTEAFF. In DNA form, the CDR3 reads TGTGCCACCCATTCGGACAGGGGTGGGACTGAAGCTTTCTTT. Combining the CDR3 with reference TRBV19 and TRBJ1-1 gives the whole variable domain DGGITQSPKYLFRKEGQNVTLSCEQNLNHDAMYWYRQDPGQGLRLIYYSQIVNDFQKGDIAEGYSVSREKKESFPLTVTSAQKNPTAFYLCATHSDRGGTEAFFGQGTRLTVV.

The chain carries TRBV10-3 and TRBJ2-7, with 8 bases matching TRBD1. Germline V gene lookup returns CDR1 ENHRY and CDR2 SYGVKD. The CDR3 runs to 13 residues. V shed 6 bases and J 2 bases; nucleotides not matched to a gene: 3. The CDR3 DNA reads TGTGCCATCAGGGAACAGGGGGCCTACGAGCAGTACTTC. Translating gives CAIREQGAYEQYF.

The chain uses TRBV10-3 and TRBJ1-1, with 7 bases lining up with TRBD1. Germline V gives CDR1 ENHRY, CDR2 SYGVKD. J lost 5 bases, V lost 4 bases, and 10 bases had no gene match. The CDR3 extends over 15 amino acids. Here the CDR3 reads CAISGGGGEGTEAFF. CDR3 DNA: TGTGCCATCAGTGGTGGAGGGGGCGAGGGGACTGAAGCTTTCTTT.

The V call is TRBV24-1, the J call TRBJ1-1; 7 positions agree with TRBD1. Trimming took 7 bases from V and 1 from J; bases not matched to a gene: 2. The CDR3 has 13 residues. Per the germline V gene, CDR1 is KGHDR and CDR2 is SFDVKD. CDR3 protein: CATRQGGNTEAFF. The CDR3 region has the DNA TGTGCCACCAGGCAGGGGGGGAACACTGAAGCTTTCTTT.